This T cell receptor beta chain was sequenced in a study of T cell repertoires in ileal Crohn's disease. Study in general: Biopsies of inflamed ileum from the surgical specimen form M0 samples. Per sample, roughly 0.45 micrograms of biopsy DNA were TCRB immunosequenced.

The repertoire was sequenced with immunoSEQ multiplex PCR; TCRdb's copy has only in-frame clones and lacks some. This table holds some 7,000 clones, roughly four fifths found once. Concerning this clone: Its target is unknown.

Time point of the sample: inflamed ileum from the surgical specimen. From germline, CDR1 is KGHSH and CDR2 LQKENI. The V gene lost 1 base and the J gene lost 0 bases, with 8 bases spanning the gap. This CDR3 contains 15 residues. Study-level points and caveats: High-frequency clones were more common in sorted CD8 than CD4 cells. All patients with clonality above 26.8% had endoscopic recurrence.

V and J are TRBV18 and TRBJ2-3; no clear D gene. The receptor comes from an adult with Crohn's disease. Input material: ileal tissue. The CDR3 protein is CASSPQGSSTDTQYF. The CDR3 nucleotides read TGTGCCAGCTCACCACAGGGTTCTAGCACAGATACGCAGTATTTT.